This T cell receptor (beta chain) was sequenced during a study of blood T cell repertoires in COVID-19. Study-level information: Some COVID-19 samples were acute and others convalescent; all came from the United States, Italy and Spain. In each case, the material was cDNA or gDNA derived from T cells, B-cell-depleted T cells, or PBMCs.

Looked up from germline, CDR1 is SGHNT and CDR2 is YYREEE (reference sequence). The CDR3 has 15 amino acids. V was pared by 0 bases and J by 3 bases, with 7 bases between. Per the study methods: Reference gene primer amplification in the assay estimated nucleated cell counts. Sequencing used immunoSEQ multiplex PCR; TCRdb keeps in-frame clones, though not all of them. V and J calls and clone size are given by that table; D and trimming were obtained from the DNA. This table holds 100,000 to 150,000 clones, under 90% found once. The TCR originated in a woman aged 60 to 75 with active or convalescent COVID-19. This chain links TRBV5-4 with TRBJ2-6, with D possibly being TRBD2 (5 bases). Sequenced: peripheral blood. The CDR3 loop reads CASSLEGSGANVLTF. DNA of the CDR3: TGTGCCAGCAGCTTGGAAGGGAGTGGGGCCAACGTCCTGACTTTC.